Described below is a single T cell receptor (beta chain) sequence and its context. The sample is drawn from a study of blood T cell repertoires in COVID-19. Study-level information: Acute-phase and convalescent COVID-19 samples originated in the United States, Italy and Spain.

Clones were sequenced by immunoSEQ multiplex PCR, and TCRdb holds only the in-frame ones, with some missing. Found here are about 220,000 clones, 70% to 85% of them singletons; the top ten hold roughly 3.5%. V was trimmed by 3 bases and J by 3 bases, leaving 11 bases between them. CDR3 size: 14 residues. The germline CDR1 and CDR2 sequences are MNHEY and SMNVEV (reference sequence). The chain uses TRBV27 and TRBJ1-2; D unresolved. This TCR came from a woman aged 55-70 years who had recovered from COVID-19. Sequences were obtained from PBMCs or T cells enriched from blood (not recorded which). The CDR3 DNA reads as TGTGCCAGCAGTTTCACATCCCTAGACTATGGCTACACCTTC. Amino acid sequence: CASSFTSLDYGYTF.